This T cell receptor (beta chain) was observed in a study of blood T cell repertoires in COVID-19. Study-level background: Some COVID-19 samples were acute and others convalescent; all came from the United States, Italy and Spain. PBMCs, B-cell-depleted T cells, or T cells were the source of the cDNA or gDNA that made up the material.

Trimming cost V 2 bases and J 7 bases; bases outside gene matches: 7. The CDR3 is made up of 16 amino acids. Germline V gene data show CDR1 as WSHSY and CDR2 as SAAADI. Study processing details: Quantification of nucleated cells was approximated via reference gene primer amplification. Method: immunoSEQ multiplex PCR; TCRdb's copy keeps in-frame clones and lacks some. V, J and clone size were drawn from that table, and D and trimming were deduced from the DNA. The sample records some 170,000 clones, 75% to 85% being singletons. This TCR derives from a woman between 40 and 50 years old with COVID-19, enrolled during active disease. The sequenced sample consisted of peripheral blood. The genes are TRBV10-2 and TRBJ2-1; 11 bases match TRBD2. The CDR3 DNA sequence: TGCGCCAGCAGTGAGCCGTTAGCGGGGGGGCGGAATGAGCAGTTCTTC. This sequence encodes CASSEPLAGGRNEQFF.